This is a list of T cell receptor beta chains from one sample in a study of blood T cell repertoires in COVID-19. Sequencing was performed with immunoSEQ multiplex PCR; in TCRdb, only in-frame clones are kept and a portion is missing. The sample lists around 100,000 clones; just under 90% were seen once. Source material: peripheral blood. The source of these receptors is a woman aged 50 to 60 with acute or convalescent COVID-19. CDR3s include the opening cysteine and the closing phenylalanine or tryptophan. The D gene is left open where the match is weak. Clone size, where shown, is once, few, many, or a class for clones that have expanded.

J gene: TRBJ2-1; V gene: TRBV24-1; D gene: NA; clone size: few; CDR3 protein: CATSDPDSRGPLSSYNEQFF
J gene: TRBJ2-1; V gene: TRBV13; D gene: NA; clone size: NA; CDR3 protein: CASSSDNEQFF
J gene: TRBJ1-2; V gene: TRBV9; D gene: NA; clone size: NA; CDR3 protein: CASSVLDRTLYGYTF
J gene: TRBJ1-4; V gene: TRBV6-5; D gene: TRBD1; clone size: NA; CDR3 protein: CASSSRQGGVEKLFF
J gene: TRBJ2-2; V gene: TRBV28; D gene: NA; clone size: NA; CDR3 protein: CASSRQYTGELFF
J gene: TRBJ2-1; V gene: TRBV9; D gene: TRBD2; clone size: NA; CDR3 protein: CASSKVPGLANEQFF
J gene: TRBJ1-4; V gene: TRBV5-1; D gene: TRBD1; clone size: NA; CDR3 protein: CASSSDRGNEKLFF
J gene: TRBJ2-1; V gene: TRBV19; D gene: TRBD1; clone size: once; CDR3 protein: CASSTTGQAVYNEQFF
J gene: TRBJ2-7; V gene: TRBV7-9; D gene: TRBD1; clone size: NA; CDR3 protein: CASSDGTGDSYEQYF
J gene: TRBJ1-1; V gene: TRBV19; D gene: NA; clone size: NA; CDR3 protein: CASRIPGGTEAFF
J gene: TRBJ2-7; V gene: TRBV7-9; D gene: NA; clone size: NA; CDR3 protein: CASSLVFRDEQYF
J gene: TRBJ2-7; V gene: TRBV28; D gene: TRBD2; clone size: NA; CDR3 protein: CASSSRLARLLLSYEQYF
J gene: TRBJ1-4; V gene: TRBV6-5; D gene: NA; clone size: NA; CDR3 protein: CASRGEMNEKLFF
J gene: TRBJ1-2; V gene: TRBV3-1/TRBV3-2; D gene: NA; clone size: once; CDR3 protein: CASSQGGALAGYTF
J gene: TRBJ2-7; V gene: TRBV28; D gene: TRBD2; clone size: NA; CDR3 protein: CASTSSGSTVEQYF
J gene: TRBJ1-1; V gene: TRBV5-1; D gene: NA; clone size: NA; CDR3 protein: CASSLAAGLNTEAFF
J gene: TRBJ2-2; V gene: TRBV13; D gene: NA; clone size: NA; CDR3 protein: CASSLEGELFF
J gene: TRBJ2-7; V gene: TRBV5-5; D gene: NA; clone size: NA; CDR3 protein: CASSSIRRSPYEQYF
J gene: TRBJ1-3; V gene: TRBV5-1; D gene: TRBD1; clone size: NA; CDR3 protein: CASSLGTGYNSGNTIYF
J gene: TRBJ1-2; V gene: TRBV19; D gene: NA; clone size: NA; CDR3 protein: CASTGRSSGGYTF
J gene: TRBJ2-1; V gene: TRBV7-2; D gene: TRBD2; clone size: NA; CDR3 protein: CASSSPGLAGGYNEQFF
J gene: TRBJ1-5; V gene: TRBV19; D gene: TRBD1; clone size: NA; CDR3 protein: CASSMPRTGQGARGQPQHF
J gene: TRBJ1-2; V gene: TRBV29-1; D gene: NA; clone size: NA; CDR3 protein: CSVGTGSNYGYTF
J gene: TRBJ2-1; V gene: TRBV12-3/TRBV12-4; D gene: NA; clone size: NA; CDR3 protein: CASSSGVGEQFF
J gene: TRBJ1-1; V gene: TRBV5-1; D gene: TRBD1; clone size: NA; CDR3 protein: CASSPQTGRSEAFF
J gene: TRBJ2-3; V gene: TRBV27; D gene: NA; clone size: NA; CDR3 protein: CASSRTTDTQYF
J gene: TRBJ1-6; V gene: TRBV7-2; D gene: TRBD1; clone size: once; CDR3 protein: CASSSSGQGSSPLHF
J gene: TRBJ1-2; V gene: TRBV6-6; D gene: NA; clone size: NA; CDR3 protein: CASSSDSEGHFYGYTF
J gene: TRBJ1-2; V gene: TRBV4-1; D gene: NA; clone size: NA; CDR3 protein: CASSQVWRSVVANYGYTF
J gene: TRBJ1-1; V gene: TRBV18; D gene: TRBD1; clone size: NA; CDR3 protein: CASSRTGSTEAFF
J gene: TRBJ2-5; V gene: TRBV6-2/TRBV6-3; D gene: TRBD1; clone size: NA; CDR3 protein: CASSYTDRGMETQYF
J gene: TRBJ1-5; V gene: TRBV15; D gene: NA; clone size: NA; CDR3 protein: CATSRGGQRAKPQHF